Listed below are T cell receptor beta chains from one sample, sequenced in a study of T cells in Graves' hyperthyroidism and ophthalmopathy. TCRdb processed the multiplex PCR reads anew with MiXCR; each CDR3 protein has one entry. Found here are about half a million distinct CDR3 sequences, around 22% of them singletons; the top ten hold around 10%. The sample comprised blood. Receptors originate from a woman aged 25 to 45 with Graves' ophthalmopathy. Both conserved end residues are part of each CDR3. The D gene is left open where the match is weak. The size of a clone is reported for some rows only, either as once, few or many, or as a class for expanded clones.

d_call | clone_size | j_call | v_call | cdr3_nt | cdr3_aa
TRBD2 | . | TRBJ2-7 | TRBV20-1 | TGCAGTGCTAGAAAACTAGCGGGAGTGTCCTACGAGCAGTACTTC | CSARKLAGVSYEQYF
. | once | TRBJ2-3 | TRBV28 | TGTGCCAGCTGGGACCCCGATACGCAGTATTTT | CASWDPDTQYF
. | . | TRBJ1-2 | TRBV29-1 | TGCAGCGTTGTCCGAGACAGCTATGGCTACACCTTC | CSVVRDSYGYTF
. | many | TRBJ1-1 | TRBV28 | TGTGCCAGCGGACCGGTTCGACAGTTGAACACTGAAGCTTTCTTT | CASGPVRQLNTEAFF
. | . | TRBJ2-5 | TRBV6-1 | TGTGCCAGCCGCCGACGATTGGAGACCCAGTACTTC | CASRRRLETQYF
. | . | TRBJ1-2 | TRBV5-1 | TGCGCCAGCAGCCGACAGAGGCCAAACTATGGCTACACCTTC | CASSRQRPNYGYTF
TRBD2 | many | TRBJ2-2 | TRBV11-1 | TGTGCCAGCAGCCCAGGACTAGCGGGGAACACCGGGGAGCTGTTTTTT | CASSPGLAGNTGELFF
TRBD1 | many | TRBJ2-5 | TRBV12-3/TRBV12-4 | TGTGCCAGCAGTTTACGACCCGGGACAGGAGAACAAGAGACCCAGTACTTC | CASSLRPGTGEQETQYF
TRBD1 | many | TRBJ1-2 | TRBV20-1 | TGCAGTGCGATGGACAGGGGAAATGGTGGCTACACCTTC | CSAMDRGNGGYTF
. | . | TRBJ2-5 | TRBV12-3/TRBV12-4 | TGTGCCAGCAGTTCACCGGAGGAGACCCAGTACTTC | CASSSPEETQYF
TRBD1 | . | TRBJ1-2 | TRBV27 | TGTGCCAGCAGTTTGGGGCTGGGACAGGGGCGAGGCTACACCTTC | CASSLGLGQGRGYTF
TRBD1 | many | TRBJ2-7 | TRBV7-2 | TGTGCCAGCAGCGGGTGGGGGACAGCCTACGAGCAGTACTTC | CASSGWGTAYEQYF
TRBD1 | few | TRBJ1-1 | TRBV6-1 | TGTGCCAGCAAGGGGACAGGGGGTACTGAAGCTTTCTTT | CASKGTGGTEAFF
. | many | TRBJ1-2 | TRBV4-2 | TGTGCCAGCAGCACACATAATGGCTACACCTTC | CASSTHNGYTF
TRBD1 | . | TRBJ1-1 | TRBV27 | TGTGCCAGCAGTCTGACAGGGGGTGGGGCTGCTTTCTTT | CASSLTGGGAAFF
TRBD2 | many | TRBJ2-5 | TRBV12-3/TRBV12-4 | TGTGCCAGCAGTTTAAGTGGAGCGGGGAGGGAGACCCAGTACTTC | CASSLSGAGRETQYF
. | many | TRBJ1-2 | TRBV6-1 | TGTGCCAGCGGCCCAGACAGGATGGTCTCTAACTATGGCTACACCTTC | CASGPDRMVSNYGYTF
. | many | TRBJ2-5 | TRBV11-2 | TGTGCCAGCAGCCCCAGACAGGCCCGGTGGGCCCAGTACTTC | CASSPRQARWAQYF
TRBD1 | many | TRBJ1-2 | TRBV20-1 | TGCAGTGGAGAAGGGACAGATAACTATGGCTACACCTTC | CSGEGTDNYGYTF
. | many | TRBJ2-2 | TRBV7-9 | TGTGCCAGCAGCTCCCCCGACACCGGGGAGCTGTTTTTT | CASSSPDTGELFF
. | . | TRBJ2-6 | TRBV20-1 | TGCAGTGCTAGCGTCGGCTCTGGGGCCAACGTCCTGACTTTC | CSASVGSGANVLTF
TRBD1 | . | TRBJ1-1 | TRBV6-1 | TGTGCCAGCAGTAGGAGGACAGGCACTGAAGCTTTCTTT | CASSRRTGTEAFF
TRBD1 | . | TRBJ2-2 | TRBV7-9 | TGTGCCAGCAGCTTAGCGGGACAGGTGTCCGGGGGGCTGTTTTTT | CASSLAGQVSGGLFF
. | . | TRBJ2-4 | TRBV6-1 | TGTGCCAGCAGTCCTGAGGGGGGAACTAAAAACATTCAGTACTTC | CASSPEGGTKNIQYF